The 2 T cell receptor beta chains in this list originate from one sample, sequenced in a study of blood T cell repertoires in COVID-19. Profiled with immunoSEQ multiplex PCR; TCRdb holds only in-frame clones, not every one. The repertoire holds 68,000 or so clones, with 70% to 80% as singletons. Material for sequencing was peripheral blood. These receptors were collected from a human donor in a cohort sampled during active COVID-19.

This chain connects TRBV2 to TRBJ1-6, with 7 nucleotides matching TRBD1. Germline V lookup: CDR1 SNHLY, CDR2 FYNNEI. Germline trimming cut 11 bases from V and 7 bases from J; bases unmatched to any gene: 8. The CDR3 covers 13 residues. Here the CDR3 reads CAERTGGNSPLHF. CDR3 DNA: TGTGCCGAACGGACAGGCGGGAATTCACCCCTCCACTTT.

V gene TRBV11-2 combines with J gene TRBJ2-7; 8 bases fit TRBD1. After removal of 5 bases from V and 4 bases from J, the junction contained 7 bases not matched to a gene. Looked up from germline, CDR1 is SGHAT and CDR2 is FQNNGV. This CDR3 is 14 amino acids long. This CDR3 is CASSATGDSYEQYF. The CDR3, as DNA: TGTGCCAGCAGCGCGACAGGGGACAGTTACGAGCAGTACTTC. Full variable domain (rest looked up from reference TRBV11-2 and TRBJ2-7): EAGVAQSPRYKIIEKRQSVAFWCNPISGHATLYWYQQILGQGPKLLIQFQNNGVVDDSQLPKDRFSAERLKGVDSTLKIQPAKLEDSAVYLCASSATGDSYEQYFGPGTRLTVT.